This TCR beta chain was obtained from a study of CD8+ T cells in alopecia areata. Germline lookup yields CDR1 SNHLY and CDR2 FYNNEI. Trimming removed 8 bases from V and 6 bases from J; junction bases left unmatched: 4. CDR3 length: 12 residues. It was from alopecia areata patients that lesional scalp punch biopsies and peripheral blood were collected. Sequencing templates came from extracted RNA that was reverse transcribed into cDNA. Sequencing was performed with immunoSEQ multiplex PCR; in TCRdb, only in-frame clones are kept and a portion is missing. Here the sample spans roughly 14,000 clones, under 60% being singletons.

Source: skin, taken at week 0. The clonotype originates from a human donor with alopecia areata. The rearrangement links TRBV2 to TRBJ2-7; TRBD2 agrees at 10 bases. CDR3 in amino acids: CASGAGGPEQYF. The CDR3 nucleotides are TGTGCCAGCGGAGCGGGGGGGCCCGAGCAGTACTTC.